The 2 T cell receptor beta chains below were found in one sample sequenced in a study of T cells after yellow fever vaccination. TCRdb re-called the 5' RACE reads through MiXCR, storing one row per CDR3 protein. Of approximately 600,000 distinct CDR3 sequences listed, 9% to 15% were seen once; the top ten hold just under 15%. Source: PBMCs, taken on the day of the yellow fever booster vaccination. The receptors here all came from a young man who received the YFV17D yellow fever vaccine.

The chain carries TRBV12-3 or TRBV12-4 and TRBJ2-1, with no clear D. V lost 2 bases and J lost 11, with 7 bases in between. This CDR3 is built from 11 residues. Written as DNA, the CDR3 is TGTGCCAGCAGTTTAAGGCGTAAGCAGTTCTTC. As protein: CASSLRRKQFF.

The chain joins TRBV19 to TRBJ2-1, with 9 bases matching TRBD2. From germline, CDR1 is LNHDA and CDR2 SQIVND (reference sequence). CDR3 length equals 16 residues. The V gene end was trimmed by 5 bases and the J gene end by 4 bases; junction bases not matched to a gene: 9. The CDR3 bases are TGTGCCAGTAGTCCACAGGTTACTAGCGGGTACAATGAGCAGTTCTTC. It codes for CASSPQVTSGYNEQFF.